The T cell receptor beta chain described here comes from a study of blood T cell repertoires in COVID-19 (dated by TCRdb to the early 2020s). About the investigation overall: Collaborator samples came from the United States, Italy and Spain and covered acute and convalescent phases of COVID-19. A freely available public database, intended as a resource for researchers studying the immune response to SARS-CoV-2, is where the repertoires were released. HLA class I and class II types, where available, came from metadata supplied by the sample provider rather than from assay-based typing. The sample metadata nearly always contained a de-identified subject ID, COVID-19 status, age in years and sex. Samples were obtained from the ongoing ImmuneRACE study (first 160 participants) and from roughly 1,300 subjects provided by 6 global collaborators. Subjects who had been exposed to COVID-19, were actively infected with it, or had recovered from it provided the deeply sampled blood TCRbeta repertoires that made up the dataset. The material from the prospective study consisted of cDNA or gDNA derived from T cells, B-cell-depleted T cells, or PBMCs. Here is what the overall study found, with its caveats: The quantity of clinical and demographic metadata differed by source and by participant and was supplied without curation.

Points on this clone: Its antigen is unknown. No base quality information exists; no much larger clone differs at one position.

The collaborating institutions used their own protocols to collect whole blood in K2EDTA tubes. For TCRbeta analysis, collaborator samples were shipped as frozen whole blood, as isolated PBMCs, or as DNA extracted from either sample type. TCRbeta CDR3 regions were amplified from genomic DNA by means of the immunoSEQ Assay, a bias-controlled multiplex PCR. The study's own analysis went as follows. The number of nucleated cells in each sample was estimated by amplification of reference gene primers within the assay. Sequence reads were collapsed and filtered to measure the absolute abundance of every unique TCRbeta CDR3 rearrangement. Productive Simpson clonality was computed per sample as the square root of Simpson's diversity index over productive rearrangements. As stored in TCRdb, this immuneACCESS dataset retains in-frame rearrangements with V and J assigned. A fraction of the clones does not appear; measured against another copy, unresolved V genes explain less than half of the discrepancy, and the remainder lacks a known reason. For V, J and clone size, that table is used; D and trimming come from the DNA. The sample yields approximately 14,000 clones; approximately 80% were counted once. The ten top clones hold roughly 16% of the sample.

Sequencing used peripheral blood. The sequence derives from a human donor in a cohort sampled during active COVID-19.

The CDR3 loop reads CASSPLDSGGNEQFF. The DNA sequence is as follows: TGTGCCAGCTCACCTCTCGACAGCGGGGGCAATGAGCAGTTCTTC. Recombination connected TRBV18 to TRBJ2-1; TRBD2 aligns with 8 central bases. V is pruned by 3 bases and J by 6 bases, leaving 7 bases of the junction without a gene match. The CDR3 covers 15 residues, taking in both the cysteine and the phenylalanine. Left in the record is the CDR3 DNA by itself, 45 bases read in frame from the first base. Per the germline V gene, KGHSH is the CDR1 and LQKENI is the CDR2.